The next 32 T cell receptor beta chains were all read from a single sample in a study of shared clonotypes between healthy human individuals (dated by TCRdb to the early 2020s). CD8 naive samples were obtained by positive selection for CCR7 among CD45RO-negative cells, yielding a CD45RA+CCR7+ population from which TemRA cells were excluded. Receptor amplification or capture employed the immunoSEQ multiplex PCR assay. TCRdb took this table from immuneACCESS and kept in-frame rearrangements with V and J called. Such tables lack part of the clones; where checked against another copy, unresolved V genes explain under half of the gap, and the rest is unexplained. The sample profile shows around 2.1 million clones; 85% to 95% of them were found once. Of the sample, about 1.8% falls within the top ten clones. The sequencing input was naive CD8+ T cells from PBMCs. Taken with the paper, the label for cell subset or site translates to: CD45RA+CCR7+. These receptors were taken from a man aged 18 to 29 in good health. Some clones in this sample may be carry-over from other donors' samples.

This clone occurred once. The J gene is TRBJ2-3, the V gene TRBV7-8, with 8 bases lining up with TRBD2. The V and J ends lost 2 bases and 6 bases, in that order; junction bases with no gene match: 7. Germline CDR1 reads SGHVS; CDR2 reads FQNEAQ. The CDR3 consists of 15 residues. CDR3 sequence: CASSLTSGSLDTQYF. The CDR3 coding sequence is TGTGCCAGCAGCTTAACCAGCGGGAGCCTGGATACGCAGTATTTT.

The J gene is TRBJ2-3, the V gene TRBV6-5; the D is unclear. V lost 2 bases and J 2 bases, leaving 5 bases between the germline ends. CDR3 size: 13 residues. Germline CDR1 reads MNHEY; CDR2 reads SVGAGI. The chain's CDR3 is CASSYPYTDTQYF. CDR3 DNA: TGTGCCAGCAGTTACCCTTACACAGATACGCAGTATTTT.

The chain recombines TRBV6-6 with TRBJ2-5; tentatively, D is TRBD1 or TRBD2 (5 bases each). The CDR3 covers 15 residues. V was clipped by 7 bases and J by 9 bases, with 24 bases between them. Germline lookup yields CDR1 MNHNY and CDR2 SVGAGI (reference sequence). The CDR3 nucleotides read TGTGCCAGCATTAAACTAGTAGGGCCTTTGGGGGCCCAGTACTTC. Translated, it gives CASIKLVGPLGAQYF.

The CDR3 DNA reads TGTGCCAGCAGCCAAGTCGGGGCACCGAGTAGACTATACTTC. Its translation is CASSQVGAPSRLYF. The V call is TRBV14, the J call TRBJ2-5; perhaps D is TRBD1 or TRBD2 (5 bases each). V lost 1 base and J 14 bases, leaving 20 bases between the germline ends. The germline V gene has CDR1 SGHDN and CDR2 FVKESK. This CDR3 contains 14 residues.

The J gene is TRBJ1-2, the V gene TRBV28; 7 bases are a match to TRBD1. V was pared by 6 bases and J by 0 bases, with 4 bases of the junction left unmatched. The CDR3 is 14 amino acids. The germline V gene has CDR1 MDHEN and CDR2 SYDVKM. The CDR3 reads CASRVQGTNYGYTF. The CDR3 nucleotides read TGTGCCAGCAGGGTACAGGGGACTAACTATGGCTACACCTTC.

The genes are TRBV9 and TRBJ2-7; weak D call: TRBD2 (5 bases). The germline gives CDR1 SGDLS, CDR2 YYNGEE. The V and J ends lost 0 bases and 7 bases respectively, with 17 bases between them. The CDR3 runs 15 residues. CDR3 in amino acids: CASSVGLAAYTEQYF. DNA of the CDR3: TGTGCCAGCAGCGTAGGGCTAGCCGCTTATACGGAGCAGTACTTC.

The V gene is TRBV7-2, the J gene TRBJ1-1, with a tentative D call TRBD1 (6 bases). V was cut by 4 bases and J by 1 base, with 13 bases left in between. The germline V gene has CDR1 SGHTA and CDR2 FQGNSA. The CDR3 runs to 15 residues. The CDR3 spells CASSYPQGRNTEAFF. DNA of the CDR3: TGTGCCAGCAGCTACCCCCAGGGGCGGAACACTGAAGCTTTCTTT.

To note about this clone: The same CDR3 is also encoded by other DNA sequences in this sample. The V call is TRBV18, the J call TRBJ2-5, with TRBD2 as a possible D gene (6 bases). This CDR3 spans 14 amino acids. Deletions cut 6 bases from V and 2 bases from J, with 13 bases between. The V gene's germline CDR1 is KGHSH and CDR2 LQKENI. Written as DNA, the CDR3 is TGTGCCAGCTCCCCCCTGCGGGGTCAAGAGACCCAGTACTTC. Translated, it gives CASSPLRGQETQYF.

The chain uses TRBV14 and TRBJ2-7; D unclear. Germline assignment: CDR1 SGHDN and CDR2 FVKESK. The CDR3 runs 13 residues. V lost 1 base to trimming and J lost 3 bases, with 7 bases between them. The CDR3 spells CASSQVLGYEQYF. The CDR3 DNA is TGTGCCAGCAGCCAAGTACTGGGCTACGAGCAGTACTTC.

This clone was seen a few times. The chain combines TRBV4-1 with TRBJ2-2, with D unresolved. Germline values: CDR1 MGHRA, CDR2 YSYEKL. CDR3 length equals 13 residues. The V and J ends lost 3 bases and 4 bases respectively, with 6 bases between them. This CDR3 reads CASSQGSTGELFF. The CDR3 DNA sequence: TGCGCCAGCAGCCAGGGAAGCACCGGGGAGCTGTTTTTT.

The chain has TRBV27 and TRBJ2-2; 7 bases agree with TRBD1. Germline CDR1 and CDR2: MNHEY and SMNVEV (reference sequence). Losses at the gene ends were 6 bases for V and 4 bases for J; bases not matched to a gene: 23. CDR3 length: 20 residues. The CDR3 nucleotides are TGTGCCAGCAGGCAAAGACTTAAAGACAGGGCCCATGGAGGCACCGGGGAGCTGTTTTTT. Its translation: CASRQRLKDRAHGGTGELFF.

CDR3 nucleotide sequence: TGTGCCAGCAGTTTACGGGGGGTTGGCAATCAGCCCCAGCATTTT. Translated, it gives CASSLRGVGNQPQHF. The chain combines TRBV28 with TRBJ1-5; TRBD1 is a possible D gene (5 bases). The CDR3 covers 15 residues. Germline loops: CDR1 MDHEN, CDR2 SYDVKM. Deletions cut 2 bases from V and 2 bases from J, with 10 bases between.

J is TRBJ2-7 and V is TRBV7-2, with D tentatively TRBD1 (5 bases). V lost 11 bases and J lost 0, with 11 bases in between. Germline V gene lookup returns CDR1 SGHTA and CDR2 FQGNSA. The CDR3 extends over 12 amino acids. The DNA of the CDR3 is TGTGCCGTCCGCAGGGCCTCCTACGAGCAGTACTTC. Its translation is CAVRRASYEQYF.

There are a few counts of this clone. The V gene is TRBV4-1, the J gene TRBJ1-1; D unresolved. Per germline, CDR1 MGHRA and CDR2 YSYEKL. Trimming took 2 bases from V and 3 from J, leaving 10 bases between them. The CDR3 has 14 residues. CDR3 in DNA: TGCGCCAGCAGCCAATTCGGAGCGGACACTGAAGCTTTCTTT. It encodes CASSQFGADTEAFF.

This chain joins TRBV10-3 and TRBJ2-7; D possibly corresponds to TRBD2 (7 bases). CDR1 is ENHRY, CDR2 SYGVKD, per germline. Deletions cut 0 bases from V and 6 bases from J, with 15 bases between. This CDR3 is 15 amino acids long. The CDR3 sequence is CAISESGGRGSEQYF. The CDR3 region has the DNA TGTGCCATCAGTGAGTCTGGGGGGCGCGGGAGCGAGCAGTACTTC.

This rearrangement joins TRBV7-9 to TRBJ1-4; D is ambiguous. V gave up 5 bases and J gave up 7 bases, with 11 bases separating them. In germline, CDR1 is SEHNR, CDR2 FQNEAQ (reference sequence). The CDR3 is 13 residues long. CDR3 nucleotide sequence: TGTGCCAGCAGCAATTTCCGGGGTGAAAAACTGTTTTTT. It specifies CASSNFRGEKLFF.

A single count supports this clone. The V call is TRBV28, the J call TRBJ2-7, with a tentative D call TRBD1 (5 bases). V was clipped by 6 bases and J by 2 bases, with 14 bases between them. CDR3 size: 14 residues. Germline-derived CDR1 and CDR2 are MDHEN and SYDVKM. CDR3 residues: CASRTPDNAYEQYF. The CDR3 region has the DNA TGTGCCAGCAGGACCCCGGACAACGCCTACGAGCAGTACTTC. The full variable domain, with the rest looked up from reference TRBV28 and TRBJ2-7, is DVKVTQSSRYLVKRTGEKVFLECVQDMDHENMFWYRQDPGLGLRLIYFSYDVKMKEKGDIPEGYSVSREKKERFSLILESASTNQTSMYLCASRTPDNAYEQYFGPGTRLTVT.

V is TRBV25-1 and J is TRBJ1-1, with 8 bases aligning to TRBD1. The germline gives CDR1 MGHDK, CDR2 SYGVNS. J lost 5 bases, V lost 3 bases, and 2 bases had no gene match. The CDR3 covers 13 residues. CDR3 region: CASSEQGATEAFF. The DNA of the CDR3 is TGTGCCAGCAGTGAGCAGGGGGCAACTGAAGCTTTCTTT.

CDR3: CASSQVVGQEAFF. As DNA, the CDR3 is TGCGCCAGCAGCCAAGTCGTGGGCCAAGAAGCTTTCTTT. The chain couples TRBV4-3 to TRBJ1-1; no clear D gene. This CDR3 region has 13 residues. Deletions cut 1 base from V and 8 bases from J, with 11 bases between. Germline CDR1 is LGHNA and CDR2 is YSLEER.

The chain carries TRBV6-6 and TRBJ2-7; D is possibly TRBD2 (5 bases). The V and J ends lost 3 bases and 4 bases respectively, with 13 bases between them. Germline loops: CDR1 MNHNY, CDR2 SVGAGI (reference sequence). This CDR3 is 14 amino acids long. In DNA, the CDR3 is TGTGCCAGCAGTTATTCCGGGCCGGGGTACGAGCAGTACTTC. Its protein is CASSYSGPGYEQYF.

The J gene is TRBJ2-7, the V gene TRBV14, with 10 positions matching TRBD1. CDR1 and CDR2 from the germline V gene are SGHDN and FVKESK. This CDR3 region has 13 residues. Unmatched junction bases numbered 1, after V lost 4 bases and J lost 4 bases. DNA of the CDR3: TGTGCCAGCAGCCGGGACAGGGGATACGAGCAGTACTTC. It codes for CASSRDRGYEQYF. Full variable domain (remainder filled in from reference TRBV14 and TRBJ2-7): EAGVTQFPSHSVIEKGQTVTLRCDPISGHDNLYWYRRVMGKEIKFLLHFVKESKQDESGMPNNRFLAERTGGTYSTLKVQPAELEDSGVYFCASSRDRGYEQYFGPGTRLTVT.

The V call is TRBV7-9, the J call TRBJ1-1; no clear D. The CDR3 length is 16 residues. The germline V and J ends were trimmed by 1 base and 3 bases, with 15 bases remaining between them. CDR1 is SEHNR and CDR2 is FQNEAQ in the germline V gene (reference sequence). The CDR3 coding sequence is TGTGCCAGCAGCTTAGGGGTGCGGGAGTTTGACACTGAAGCTTTCTTT. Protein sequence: CASSLGVREFDTEAFF.

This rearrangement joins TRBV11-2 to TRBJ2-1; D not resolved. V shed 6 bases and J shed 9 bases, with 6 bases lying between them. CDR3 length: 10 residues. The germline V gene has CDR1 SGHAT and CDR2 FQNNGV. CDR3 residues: CASSSSEQFF. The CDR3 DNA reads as TGTGCCAGCAGTTCCAGTGAGCAGTTCTTC.

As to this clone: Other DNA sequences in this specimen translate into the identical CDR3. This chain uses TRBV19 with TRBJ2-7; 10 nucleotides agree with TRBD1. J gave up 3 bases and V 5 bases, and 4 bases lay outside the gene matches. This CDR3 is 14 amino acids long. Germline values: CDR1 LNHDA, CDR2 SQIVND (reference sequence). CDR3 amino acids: CASSAGQGSYEQYF. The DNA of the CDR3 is TGTGCCAGTAGTGCGGGACAGGGGAGCTACGAGCAGTACTTC.

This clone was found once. CDR3 bases: TGCGCCAGCAGCCCAGGCGGGGGGGTTAGCACTGAAGCTTTCTTT. Translated, it gives CASSPGGGVSTEAFF. The chain links TRBV4-1 to TRBJ1-1; TRBD1 is a possible D gene (5 bases). CDR1 and CDR2 (germline): MGHRA, YSYEKL. The CDR3 has 15 residues. The V and J ends lost 4 bases and 4 bases respectively, with 16 bases between them.

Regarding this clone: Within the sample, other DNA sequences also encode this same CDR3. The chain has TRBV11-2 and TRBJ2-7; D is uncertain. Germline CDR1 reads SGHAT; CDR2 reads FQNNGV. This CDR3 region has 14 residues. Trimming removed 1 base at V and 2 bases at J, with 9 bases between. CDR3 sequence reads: CASSLGSGAYEQYF. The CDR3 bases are TGTGCCAGCAGCTTAGGTAGTGGGGCCTACGAGCAGTACTTC.

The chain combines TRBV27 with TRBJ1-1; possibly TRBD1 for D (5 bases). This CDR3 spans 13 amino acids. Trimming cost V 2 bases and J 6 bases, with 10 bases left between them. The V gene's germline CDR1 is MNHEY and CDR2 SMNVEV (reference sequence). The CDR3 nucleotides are TGTGCCAGCAGTTTACAGGGTTTCCCTGAAGCTTTCTTT. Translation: CASSLQGFPEAFF.

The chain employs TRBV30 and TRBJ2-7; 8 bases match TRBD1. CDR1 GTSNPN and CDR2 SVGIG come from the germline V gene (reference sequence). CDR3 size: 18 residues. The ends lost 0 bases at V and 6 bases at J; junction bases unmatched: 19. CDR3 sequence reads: CAWSVLPWTGSEGGEQYF. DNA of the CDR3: TGTGCCTGGAGTGTACTACCTTGGACAGGGAGTGAAGGCGGCGAGCAGTACTTC. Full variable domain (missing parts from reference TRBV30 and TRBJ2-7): SQTIHQWPATLVQPVGSPLSLECTVEGTSNPNLYWYRQAAGRGLQLLFYSVGIGQISSEVPQNLSASRPQDRQFILSSKKLLLSDSGFYLCAWSVLPWTGSEGGEQYFGPGTRLTVT.

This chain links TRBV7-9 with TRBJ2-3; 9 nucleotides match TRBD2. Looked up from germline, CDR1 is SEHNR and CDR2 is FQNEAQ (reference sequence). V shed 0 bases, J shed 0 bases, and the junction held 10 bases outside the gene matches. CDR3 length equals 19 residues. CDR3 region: CASSLAFSTSGSSTDTQYF. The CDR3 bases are TGTGCCAGCAGCTTAGCGTTTTCGACTAGCGGATCTAGCACAGATACGCAGTATTTT.

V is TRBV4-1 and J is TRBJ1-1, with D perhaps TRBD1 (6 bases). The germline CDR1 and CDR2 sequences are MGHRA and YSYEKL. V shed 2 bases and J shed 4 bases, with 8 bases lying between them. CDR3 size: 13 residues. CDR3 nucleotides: TGCGCCAGCAGCCAATGGGGGCTCACTGAAGCTTTCTTT. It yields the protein CASSQWGLTEAFF.

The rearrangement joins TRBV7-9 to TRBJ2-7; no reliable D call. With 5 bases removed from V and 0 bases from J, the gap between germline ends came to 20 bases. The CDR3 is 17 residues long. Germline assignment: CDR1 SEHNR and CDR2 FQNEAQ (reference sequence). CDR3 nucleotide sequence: TGTGCCAGCAGCCCCGTTTACAACTTCTTAGACTCCTACGAGCAGTACTTC. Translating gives CASSPVYNFLDSYEQYF.

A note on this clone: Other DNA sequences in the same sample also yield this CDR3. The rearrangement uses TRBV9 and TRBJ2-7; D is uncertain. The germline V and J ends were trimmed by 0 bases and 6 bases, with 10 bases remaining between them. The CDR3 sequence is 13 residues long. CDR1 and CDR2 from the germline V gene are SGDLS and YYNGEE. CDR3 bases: TGTGCCAGCAGCGTAGTTGCAGGTGGCGAGCAGTACTTC. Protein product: CASSVVAGGEQYF.